The rows below give T cell receptor beta chains drawn from one sample of a study of blood T cell repertoires in COVID-19. Repertoires were generated with immunoSEQ multiplex PCR, while TCRdb's copy carries only in-frame clones and drops some. This table has fewer than 350,000 clones, 89% appearing once. Sequencing input: peripheral blood. Receptors were obtained from a woman in her sixties or seventies with COVID-19, enrolled during active disease. CDR3s include the opening cysteine and the closing phenylalanine or tryptophan. A D gene is named only where the DNA matches it firmly. Clone size, where shown, is once, few, many, or a class for clones that have expanded.

.,TRBV2,once,TRBJ2-7,TGTGCCAGCAGTTCGGGAATACGGGCAGGCGAGCAGTACTTC,CASSSGIRAGEQYF
.,TRBV7-6,.,TRBJ1-2,TGTGCCAGCAGCCCCCTGGATGCAGGGGATTTTGGCTATGGCTACACCTTC,CASSPLDAGDFGYGYTF
TRBD2,TRBV9,.,TRBJ2-7,TGTGCCAGCAGCGTATTGGGGGGACTAGAGGGAGACGAGCAGTACTTC,CASSVLGGLEGDEQYF
.,TRBV3-1/TRBV3-2,.,TRBJ2-3,TGTGCCAGCAGCCAAGATTCAGGGGCTAGGGCAGATACGCAGTATTTT,CASSQDSGARADTQYF
.,TRBV2,.,TRBJ1-5,TGTGCCAGCAGTTGGAGTTATAGCAATCAGCCCCAGCATTTT,CASSWSYSNQPQHF
.,TRBV19,.,TRBJ1-1,TGTGCCAGTAGTATTCAAGAGGGCTTGCACACTGAAGCTTTCTTT,CASSIQEGLHTEAFF
.,TRBV7-6,.,TRBJ2-5,TGTGCCAGCAGCTATCGGGCGGGGGAGACCCAGTACTTC,CASSYRAGETQYF
.,TRBV4-2,once,TRBJ2-3,TGTGCCAGCAGCGCGGGACCTCAGGCAGATACGCAGTATTTT,CASSAGPQADTQYF
TRBD1,TRBV6-2/TRBV6-3,.,TRBJ2-6,TGTGCCAGCAGTGGGACAGCCGTTTCTGGGGCCAACGTCCTGACTTTC,CASSGTAVSGANVLTF
.,TRBV18,.,TRBJ2-5,TGTGCCAGCTCACCAAACTCCGCAGGGGAAGGCCAAGAGACCCAGTACTTC,CASSPNSAGEGQETQYF
TRBD1,TRBV27,.,TRBJ2-5,TGTGCCAGCAGACGTACAGGGGGCGCAGAGACCCAGTACTTC,CASRRTGGAETQYF
TRBD1,TRBV6-5,.,TRBJ1-5,TGTGCCAGCCGACAGGGAGTGGGCAATCAGCCCCAGCATTTT,CASRQGVGNQPQHF
.,TRBV9,few,TRBJ1-5,TGTGCCAGCAGCGTGTCCCCCCGGAATCAGCCCCAGCATTTT,CASSVSPRNQPQHF
.,TRBV5-6,.,TRBJ2-2,TGTGCCAGCAGCACCGACAGTGGGGGGAGCACCGGGGAGCTGTTTTTT,CASSTDSGGSTGELFF